This entry features one T cell receptor (beta chain) sequence. Its cognate antigen is unknown. Given a much more abundant clone one base away, this may be a read error. With template switching, a universal primer site was added, and the cDNA carried unique molecular identifiers. TCRdb processed the 5' RACE reads anew with MiXCR; each CDR3 protein has one entry. Among around 1.7 million distinct CDR3 sequences listed, about 31% were seen once. The source of the sample is a study of identical twins. Study-wide points: With beta out-of-frame sequences, excess sharing by twins was weaker. The authors drew conclusions from cross-sectional statistical analysis rather than following the same donors.

This CDR3 contains 13 residues. CDR1 is MNHEY and CDR2 is SMNVEV in the germline V gene (reference sequence). This rearrangement joins TRBV27 to TRBJ2-1; TRBD1 matches 8 bases. The J call may not be correct, given that the DNA end is closer to TRBJ2-7. Sequenced material: cord blood. The clonotype originates from a newborn girl in good health. This CDR3 reads CASTGGSYNEQYF. The CDR3 DNA reads as TGTGCCAGCACAGGGGGCTCCTACAATGAGCAGTACTTC.